These 26 T cell receptor beta chains came from one sample sequenced in a study of T cell changes during pregnancy in multiple sclerosis. Clones were read by immunoSEQ multiplex PCR, and TCRdb kept only the in-frame ones, dropping some. The table lists roughly 60,000 clones, around 90% of them singletons. The input for sequencing was peripheral blood, taken before pregnancy. The receptors derive from a female donor with multiple sclerosis, enrolled in a pregnancy study.

This clone was counted a single time. The chain couples TRBV4-3 to TRBJ2-3; tentative D call: TRBD2 (5 bases). Per the germline V gene, CDR1 is LGHNA and CDR2 is YSLEER. The CDR3 covers 16 residues. Trimming stripped 1 base from V and 2 bases from J, with 13 bases between. CDR3 coding DNA: TGCGCCAGCAGCCAAGCAGGACTTCTAACCACAGATACGCAGTATTTT. It is translated as CASSQAGLLTTDTQYF.

The genes are TRBV6-5 and TRBJ1-2; D not resolved. Trimming stripped 7 bases from V and 1 base from J, with 16 bases between. The CDR3 extends over 15 amino acids. The V gene's germline CDR1 is MNHEY and CDR2 SVGAGI. Here the CDR3 DNA reads TGTGCCAGCACCTCACGCTGGGCAGATAACTATGGCTACACCTTC. Amino acids: CASTSRWADNYGYTF.

The V and J genes are TRBV4-3 and TRBJ1-2, with TRBD1 identical over 7 bases. This CDR3 has 15 residues. Looked up from germline, CDR1 is LGHNA and CDR2 is YSLEER. With V trimmed by 0 bases and J by 5 bases, 6 bases remained unmatched. CDR3 coding DNA: TGCGCCAGCAGCCAAGAATGGCTACAGGGGTATGGCTACACCTTC. Translated, it gives CASSQEWLQGYGYTF.

The chain joins TRBV6-5 to TRBJ1-3; D unclear. The germline CDR1 and CDR2 sequences are MNHEY and SVGAGI. V was clipped by 2 bases and J by 0 bases, with 8 bases between them. CDR3 length equals 15 residues. The CDR3 bases are TGTGCCAGCAGTTACAGCGTGCTCTCTGGAAACACCATATATTTT. The encoded protein is CASSYSVLSGNTIYF.

This clone was found once. The rearrangement uses TRBV7-3 and TRBJ2-3, with D maybe TRBD2 (7 bases). This CDR3 region has 15 residues. The germline CDR1 and CDR2 sequences are SGHTA and FQGTGA. V was pared by 5 bases and J by 2 bases, with 14 bases between. CDR3 DNA sequence: TGTGCCAGCAGCGTAGTCGGGGGGCCCACAGATACGCAGTATTTT. This gives the protein CASSVVGGPTDTQYF.

This chain links TRBV6-6 with TRBJ1-1; TRBD1 is a possible D gene (5 bases). The CDR3 consists of 11 residues. The germline CDR1 and CDR2 sequences are MNHNY and SVGAGI (reference sequence). V dropped 5 bases and J dropped 11 bases, with 12 bases sitting between them. The CDR3 DNA reads as TGTGCCAGCAGTCGCCAGGGCCCGGCTTTCTTT. Translated, it gives CASSRQGPAFF.

The CDR3, as DNA: TGCGCCAGCAGTGAGTCTCTATCTAGACTAGGCCCGTTCCAAGAGACCCAGTACTTC. Translating gives CASSESLSRLGPFQETQYF. The chain is built from TRBV10-1 and TRBJ2-5; D is perhaps TRBD2 (6 bases). Trimming took 0 bases from V and 1 from J, leaving 21 bases between them. The CDR3 spans 19 residues. The germline CDR1 and CDR2 sequences are WNHNN and SYGVQD (reference sequence).

The chain links TRBV11-3 to TRBJ2-7, with 7 bases matching TRBD1. Trimming removed 5 bases from V and 0 bases from J; junction bases left unmatched: 7. Germline V CDR1 and CDR2: SGHNT, YENEEA. The CDR3 has 15 residues. The CDR3 reads CASSLGGDSSYEQYF. CDR3 in DNA: TGTGCCAGCAGCCTAGGGGGCGACAGCTCCTACGAGCAGTACTTC.

The chain is built from TRBV11-3 and TRBJ2-1, with D possibly being TRBD2 (5 bases). The ends were cut back, 2 bases at V and 8 bases at J, with 16 bases in the middle. CDR3 length: 15 residues. Germline CDR1 is SGHNT and CDR2 is YENEEA. In DNA form, the CDR3 reads TGTGCCAGCAGCTTAAGTGTAGCTGCGGGCGATGAGCAGTTCTTC. Encoded protein: CASSLSVAAGDEQFF.

This clone has a single count. The rearrangement uses TRBV6-5 and TRBJ1-3; TRBD1 might be the D (6 bases). The V end lost 4 bases, the J end lost 1 base, and 11 bases lay between the germline ends. The CDR3 length is 15 residues. Germline V gene sequence: CDR1 MNHEY, CDR2 SVGAGI. DNA of the CDR3: TGTGCCAGCAGTTCCCACAGGGCTTCTGGAAACACCATATATTTT. It yields the protein CASSSHRASGNTIYF.

The V call is TRBV5-4, the J call TRBJ2-5; TRBD2 is a possible D gene (5 bases). The germline gives CDR1 SGHNT, CDR2 YYREEE (reference sequence). CDR3 size: 13 residues. With 1 base removed from V and 5 bases from J, the gap between germline ends came to 9 bases. CDR3 in DNA: TGTGCCAGCAGCTTGAAAGGAGGTGAGACCCAGTACTTC. Its protein product is CASSLKGGETQYF.

The V and J genes are TRBV5-6 and TRBJ1-1; D ambiguous. The CDR3 length is 13 residues. The germline V and J ends were trimmed by 0 bases and 5 bases, with 8 bases remaining between them. Per germline, CDR1 SGHDT and CDR2 YYEEEE. DNA for the CDR3: TGTGCCAGCAGCTTGGCGGCGGATACTGAAGCTTTCTTT. Its translation: CASSLAADTEAFF.

This clone was observed once. This rearrangement joins TRBV19 to TRBJ2-2; perhaps TRBD1 as D (5 bases). CDR3 length: 15 residues. V lost 7 bases and J 1 base, leaving 13 bases between the germline ends. The germline V gene encodes CDR1 LNHDA and CDR2 SQIVND (reference sequence). The CDR3, as DNA: TGTGCCAGTAAGCTGCAGGGTCTGAACACCGGGGAGCTGTTTTTT. It encodes CASKLQGLNTGELFF.

The chain recombines TRBV10-1 with TRBJ2-5, with 12 bases lining up with TRBD2. Per germline, CDR1 WNHNN and CDR2 SYGVQD (reference sequence). This CDR3 region has 16 residues. The V segment lost 6 bases and the J segment 2 bases; nucleotides outside the gene matches: 7. The CDR3 DNA reads as TGCGCCAGCAGATATCTAGCGGGGGGGCAACAAGAGACCCAGTACTTC. Protein sequence: CASRYLAGGQQETQYF.

This chain uses TRBV25-1 with TRBJ2-5, with TRBD2 matching over 8 bases. Germline CDR1 MGHDK, CDR2 SYGVNS. The junction had 11 bases not matched to a gene; V was cut back by 6 bases and J by 5 bases. The CDR3 length is 15 residues. In nucleotides, the CDR3 is TGTGCCAGCAGCCCCGGGACTAGAGGGACGGAGACCCAGTACTTC. Translation: CASSPGTRGTETQYF.

CDR3 loop: CASSPRDRGNEQFF. DNA for the CDR3: TGCGCCAGCAGCCCTAGGGACAGGGGGAATGAGCAGTTCTTC. This chain joins TRBV4-3 and TRBJ2-1; 11 bases are shared with TRBD1. Losses at the gene ends were 4 bases for V and 7 bases for J; bases not matched to a gene: 3. The CDR3 consists of 14 residues. Germline CDR1 LGHNA, CDR2 YSLEER.

The chain employs TRBV7-2 and TRBJ1-2, with D hard to call. V lost 1 base and J lost 10, with 10 bases in between. CDR3 length: 12 residues. Germline V gene data show CDR1 as SGHTA and CDR2 as FQGNSA. DNA for the CDR3: TGTGCCAGCAGCTTAGTTGGGCAGGTCTACACCTTC. Translating gives CASSLVGQVYTF.

The rearrangement links TRBV4-2 to TRBJ1-1; D possibly corresponds to TRBD1 (5 bases). V was shortened by 6 bases and J by 1 base, with 15 bases between the two germline ends. This CDR3 spans 15 amino acids. The germline V gene encodes CDR1 LGHNA and CDR2 YNFKEQ. CDR3 in amino acids: CASSEPWRGNTEAFF. The CDR3 DNA sequence: TGTGCCAGCAGTGAACCCTGGAGGGGGAACACTGAAGCTTTCTTT.

The V and J genes are TRBV19 and TRBJ2-7; a possible D gene is TRBD1 (5 bases). Germline CDR1 LNHDA, CDR2 SQIVND (reference sequence). This CDR3 is built from 13 residues. V dropped 9 bases and J dropped 0 bases, with 12 bases sitting between them. CDR3 sequence: CASRVPSSYEQYF. The CDR3 DNA sequence: TGTGCCAGCAGGGTACCCAGCTCCTACGAGCAGTACTTC.

V and J are TRBV27 and TRBJ1-1, with TRBD1 matching 8 bases. Germline V lookup: CDR1 MNHEY, CDR2 SMNVEV (reference sequence). This CDR3 spans 19 amino acids. V lost 3 bases and J lost 0; bases outside the gene matches: 15. CDR3 coding DNA: TGTGCCAGCAGTTTTCTAGTGGACAGGGTAAAAAACATGAACACTGAAGCTTTCTTT. It specifies CASSFLVDRVKNMNTEAFF.

The J gene is TRBJ2-2, the V gene TRBV7-3; D might be TRBD1 (5 bases). The CDR3 runs 15 residues. Trimming removed 1 base from V and 3 bases from J, with 9 bases in between. The V gene's germline CDR1 is SGHTA and CDR2 FQGTGA. The CDR3 sequence is CASSLKQAYTGELFF. In nucleotides, the CDR3 is TGTGCCAGCAGCTTAAAACAGGCCTACACCGGGGAGCTGTTTTTT.

This clone was detected only once. CDR3 coding DNA: TGCGCCAGCAGCCGTCGGAGACAGGGCTACGAGCAGTACTTC. It yields the protein CASSRRRQGYEQYF. The V and J genes are TRBV4-3 and TRBJ2-7, with 7 positions matching TRBD1. CDR1 and CDR2 from the germline V gene are LGHNA and YSLEER. With 4 bases clipped from V and 3 bases from J, the junction kept 6 bases outside the gene matches. This CDR3 contains 14 residues.

V is TRBV12-5 and J is TRBJ1-1; D is possibly TRBD1 (5 bases). Germline values: CDR1 LGHNT, CDR2 FRNRAP. Trimming stripped 6 bases from V and 5 bases from J, with 19 bases between. The CDR3 covers 15 residues. In nucleotides, the CDR3 is TGTGCTAGTGGCCGGGCGGGAGGGGATAGGACTGAAGCTTTCTTT. This sequence encodes CASGRAGGDRTEAFF. Full variable domain (missing parts from reference TRBV12-5 and TRBJ1-1): DARVTQTPRHKVTEMGQEVTMRCQPILGHNTVFWYRQTMMQGLELLAYFRNRAPLDDSGMPKDRFSAEMPDATLATLKIQPSEPRDSAVYFCASGRAGGDRTEAFFGQGTRLTVV.

V usage is TRBV18 and J usage is TRBJ2-5, with D hard to call. CDR1 is KGHSH, CDR2 LQKENI, per germline. This CDR3 is built from 14 residues. Trimming took 1 base from V and 4 from J, leaving 10 bases between them. The CDR3: CASSPQFGLETQYF. CDR3 bases: TGTGCCAGCTCACCACAGTTCGGGTTAGAGACCCAGTACTTC.

V gene TRBV11-2 combines with J gene TRBJ1-4, with D perhaps TRBD1 (5 bases). Trimming shortened V by 5 bases and J by 10 bases, and 20 bases separated the two germline ends. Germline CDR1 and CDR2: SGHAT and FQNNGV. The CDR3 is made up of 15 amino acids. CDR3: CASSPPGTPGGKLFF. The CDR3 DNA reads as TGTGCCAGCAGCCCCCCCGGGACTCCGGGAGGAAAACTGTTTTTT.

V and J are TRBV13 and TRBJ2-7; 13 bases fit TRBD2. Germline CDR1 and CDR2: PRHDT and FYEKMQ (reference sequence). The CDR3 sequence is 16 residues long. J was trimmed by 6 bases and V by 5 bases; bases with no gene match: 10. The CDR3 DNA is TGTGCCAGCAGCCCACGACAGACTAGCGGGGGGATCGAGCAGTACTTC. This encodes CASSPRQTSGGIEQYF. Complete variable domain (other parts from reference TRBV13 and TRBJ2-7): AAGVIQSPRHLIKEKRETATLKCYPIPRHDTVYWYQQGPGQDPQFLISFYEKMQSDKGSIPDRFSAQQFSDYHSELNMSSLELGDSALYFCASSPRQTSGGIEQYFGPGTRLTVT.